This TCR beta chain was observed in a study of T cell changes during pregnancy in multiple sclerosis. Only in-frame clones appear in the TCRdb table, and some are missing; sequencing was by immunoSEQ multiplex PCR. The profile shows tens of thousands of clones, 90% to 95% of them singletons. V lost 6 bases to trimming and J lost 6 bases, with 9 bases between them. There are 12 residues in the CDR3. CDR1 SGHVS and CDR2 FNYEAQ come from the germline V gene. This chain uses TRBV7-6 with TRBJ2-1; TRBD1 is a possible D gene (6 bases). The origin of this receptor is a female donor with multiple sclerosis, enrolled in a pregnancy study. The material was peripheral blood, obtained in the first trimester of pregnancy. CDR3 sequence: CASSLQGNEQFF. CDR3 sequence (DNA): TGTGCCAGCAGTTTACAGGGCAATGAGCAGTTCTTC.